This T cell receptor (beta chain) was sequenced for a study of cytomegalovirus exposure and HLA in healthy donors. Study-wide points: Productive rates of about 87% or about 30% were seen for most TCR beta V segments in an earlier analysis.

The PCR had 60 Vbeta and 13 Jbeta primers. Sequenced by immunoSEQ multiplex PCR; TCRdb stores in-frame clones only, minus some. The sample includes 100,000 to 150,000 clones, roughly 80% seen only once; the top ten take roughly 1.2%. To note about this clone: Its cognate antigen is unknown.

This CDR3 is built from 16 residues. The V and J genes are TRBV21-1 and TRBJ2-1; whether TRBD2, the table's D call, matches the DNA was not checked. TRBV21-1 counts as a pseudogene. The sample was PBMCs. The source of this sequence is a boy younger than 18 in good health and CMV-seronegative. CDR3 coding DNA: TGTGCCAGCAGCACCCCGGGACTAGCCCTTTTCAATGAGCAGTTCTTC. Amino acid sequence: CASSTPGLALFNEQFF.